The following is a T cell receptor (beta chain) sequence with its context. Its antigen is unknown. It has no much larger one-base neighbor in the sample; base qualities were not kept. The meaning of the sample's time point label: patch test 1, 2 weeks after DPC sensitization. The sample's treatment or condition label is to be understood as: therapeutic diphenylcyclopropenone sensitization with weekly scalp DPC. At every patch-test visit, the blood draw took place before the patch test was put on. Eligible patients were aged 18 to 70, diagnosed with alopecia, deemed suitable for DPC therapy, and excluded if pregnant. Unfractionated whole blood was collected in Tempus Blood RNA tubes, and total RNA was extracted from that blood. These data belong to a study of human T cells and chemical hapten exposure (dated by TCRdb to the early 2020s). Study-wide context: For sensitization, 2% DPC in acetone was applied to a 2 cm by 2 cm area of upper inner arm skin. Weekly therapeutic DPC doses were additionally applied to the scalp of patients throughout the roughly 25-week study period. Patch testing was performed on the upper back with Finn chambers containing 0.01% DPC, and the patch tests were scored after 6 days according to International Contact Dermatitis Research Group standards. The patient cohort, mostly female, included alopecia areata with under or over 50% scalp involvement, alopecia totalis and alopecia universalis. The libraries were sequenced as a pool, and the TCR yield per sample differed mostly because of small variations in library volumes within the pool. In alopecia patients, the study followed how the peripheral blood TCR repertoire changed in vivo over primary and secondary sensitization to diphenylcyclopropenone (DPC), a hapten. Patient blood was sampled pre-sensitization (week 0) and at 2, 6 and about 24 weeks after DPC sensitization. Around 29 alopecia patients provided blood for TCR sequencing at one to four time points (pre-sensitization, 2, 6 and 24 weeks).

The CDR3 numbers 11 residues from cysteine through phenylalanine. Left in the record is the CDR3 DNA by itself, 33 bases read in frame from the first base. CDR1 and CDR2 (SGHVS, FQNEAQ) derive from the germline V gene. V is clipped by 3 bases and J by 15 bases, and the sequence between their germline boundaries is 12 bases long. Libraries were prepared through RACE. The instrument given in TCRdb is NextSeq 500. During library preparation, unique molecular identifiers were attached to individual cDNA molecules so that TCRs could be counted quantitatively and reproducibly. From each blood RNA sample, both TCR alpha and TCR beta chains were sequenced. The study's processing was this. Samples had a median of 95,638 TCRs, with a range from about 23,224 to 750,000. V, J and CDR3 annotation of the TCR reads was carried out using the Decombinator software suite. Every sample was subsampled to the same number of TCRs (28,000) for the PS versus PT1 abundance plots. TCRs were defined as expanded if absent before sensitization and observed at least eight times at the 2-week time point. TCRdb cleaned the public reads at Q25 with fastp, built clones with MiXCR and kept in-frame beta chains. A single entry per CDR3 protein holds the most common genes and DNA from its merged rows. Clone size and V and J calls follow TCRdb, not the original study. In all, the sample holds 100,000 to 150,000 distinct CDR3 sequences, and around 15% of those were seen once. 0.92% of the sample goes to the ten largest clones.

What the authors observed across the whole study: No change with DPC sensitization was found in the number of TCRs above 1 in 1000 frequency, and no evidence of global repertoire structure alterations was found. Alopecia, a presumed autoimmune disease, was present in all patients, so the immune response of the patients might differ from that of healthy individuals. The number of PT1 expanded TCRs positively correlated with patch test score, significant at thresholds 8, 16 and 32 but not 4. Expanded TCRs formed significantly more large CDR3 similarity clusters than pre-sensitization or healthy control sets, consistent with antigen-driven responses. After repeated subsampling, the strength of the expansion versus patch-test correlation and the threshold at which it became significant changed.

The TCR was taken from a man aged 18 to 35 with alopecia areata. Some clones in this sample may be carry-over from other donors' samples. The chain couples TRBV7-8 to TRBJ2-1; tentative D gene TRBD1, with 5 bases matching. The material was whole blood, obtained in connection with sensitization to the hapten diphenylcyclopropenone (DPC). This receptor carries the CDR3 CASSLSTVRFF. The DNA is as follows: TGTGCCAGCAGCTTGTCGACAGTTCGGTTCTTC.